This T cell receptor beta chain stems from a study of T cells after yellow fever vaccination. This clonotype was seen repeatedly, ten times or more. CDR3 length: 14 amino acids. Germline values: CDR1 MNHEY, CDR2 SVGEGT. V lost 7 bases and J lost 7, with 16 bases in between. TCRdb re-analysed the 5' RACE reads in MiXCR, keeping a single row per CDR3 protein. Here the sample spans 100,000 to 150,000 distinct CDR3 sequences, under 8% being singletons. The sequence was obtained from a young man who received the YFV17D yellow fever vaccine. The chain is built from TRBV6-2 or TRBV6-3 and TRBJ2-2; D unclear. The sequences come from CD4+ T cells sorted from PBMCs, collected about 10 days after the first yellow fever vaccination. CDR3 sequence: CASNKISVYGELFF. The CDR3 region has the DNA TGTGCCAGCAATAAAATCTCGGTTTACGGGGAGCTGTTTTTT.